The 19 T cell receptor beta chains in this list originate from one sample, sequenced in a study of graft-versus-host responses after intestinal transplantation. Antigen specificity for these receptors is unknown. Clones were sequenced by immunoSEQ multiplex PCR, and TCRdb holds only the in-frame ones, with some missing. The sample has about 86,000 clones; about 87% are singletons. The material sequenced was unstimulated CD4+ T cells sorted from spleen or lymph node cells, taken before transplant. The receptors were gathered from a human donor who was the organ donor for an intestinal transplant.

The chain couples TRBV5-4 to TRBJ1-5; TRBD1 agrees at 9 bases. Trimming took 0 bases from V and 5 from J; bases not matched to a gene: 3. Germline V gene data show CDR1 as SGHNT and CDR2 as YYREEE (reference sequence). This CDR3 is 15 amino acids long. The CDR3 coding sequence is TGTGCCAGCAGCTTGGACAGGGGGCAATATCAGCCCCAGCATTTT. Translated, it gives CASSLDRGQYQPQHF. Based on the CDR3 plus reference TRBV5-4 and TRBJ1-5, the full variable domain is ETGVTQSPTHLIKTRGQQVTLRCSSQSGHNTVSWYQQALGQGPQFIFQYYREEENGRGNFPPRFSGLQFPNYSSELNVNALELDDSALYLCASSLDRGQYQPQHFGDGTRLSIL.

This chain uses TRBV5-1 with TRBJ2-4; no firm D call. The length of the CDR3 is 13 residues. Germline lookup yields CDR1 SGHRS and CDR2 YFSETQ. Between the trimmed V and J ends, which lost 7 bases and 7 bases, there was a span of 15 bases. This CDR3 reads CASRYSPSNIQYF. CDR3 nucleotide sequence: TGCGCCAGCCGGTATTCCCCCTCGAACATTCAGTACTTC.

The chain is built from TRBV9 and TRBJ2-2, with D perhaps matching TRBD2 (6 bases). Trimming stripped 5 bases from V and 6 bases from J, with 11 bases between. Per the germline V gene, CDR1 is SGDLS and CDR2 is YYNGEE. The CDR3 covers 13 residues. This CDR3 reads CASSGEEAGELFF. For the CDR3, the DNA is TGTGCCAGCAGTGGGGAGGAGGCCGGGGAGCTGTTTTTT. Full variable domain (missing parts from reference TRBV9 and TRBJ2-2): DSGVTQTPKHLITATGQRVTLRCSPRSGDLSVYWYQQSLDQGLQFLIQYYNGEERAKGNILERFSAQQFPDLHSELNLSSLELGDSALYFCASSGEEAGELFFGEGSRLTVL.

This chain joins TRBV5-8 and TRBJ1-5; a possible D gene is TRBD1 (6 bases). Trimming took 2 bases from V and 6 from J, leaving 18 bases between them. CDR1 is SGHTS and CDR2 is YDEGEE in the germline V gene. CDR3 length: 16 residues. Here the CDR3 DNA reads TGTGCCAGCAGCTTCCTGAGGGCACCCAGGGGTCAGCCCCAGCATTTT. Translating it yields CASSFLRAPRGQPQHF.

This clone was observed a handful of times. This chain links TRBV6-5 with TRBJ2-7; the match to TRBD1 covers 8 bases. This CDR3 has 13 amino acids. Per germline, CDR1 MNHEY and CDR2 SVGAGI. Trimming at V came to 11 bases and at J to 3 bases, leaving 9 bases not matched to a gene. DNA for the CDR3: TGTGCCCGAACAACCGGGACAGGCTACGAGCAGTACTTC. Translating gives CARTTGTGYEQYF.

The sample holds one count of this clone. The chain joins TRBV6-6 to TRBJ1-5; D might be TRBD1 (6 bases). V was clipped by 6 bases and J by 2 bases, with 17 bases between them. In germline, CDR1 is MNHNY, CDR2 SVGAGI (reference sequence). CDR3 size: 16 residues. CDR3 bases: TGTGCCAGCAGCTCCGCCGGGAGGACAGGCAATCAGCCCCAGCATTTT. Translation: CASSSAGRTGNQPQHF.

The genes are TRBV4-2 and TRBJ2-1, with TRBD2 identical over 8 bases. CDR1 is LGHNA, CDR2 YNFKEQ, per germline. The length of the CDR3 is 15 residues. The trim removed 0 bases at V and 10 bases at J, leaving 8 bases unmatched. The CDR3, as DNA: TGTGCCAGCAGCCAAGAGACGCGGGGGGCCCCGGAGCAGTTCTTC. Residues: CASSQETRGAPEQFF.

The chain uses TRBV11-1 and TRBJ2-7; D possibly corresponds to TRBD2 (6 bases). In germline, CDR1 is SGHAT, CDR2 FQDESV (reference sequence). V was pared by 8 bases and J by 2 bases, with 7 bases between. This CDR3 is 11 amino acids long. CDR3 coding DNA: TGTGCCAGCGGAGGGACCTACGAGCAGTACTTC. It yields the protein CASGGTYEQYF.

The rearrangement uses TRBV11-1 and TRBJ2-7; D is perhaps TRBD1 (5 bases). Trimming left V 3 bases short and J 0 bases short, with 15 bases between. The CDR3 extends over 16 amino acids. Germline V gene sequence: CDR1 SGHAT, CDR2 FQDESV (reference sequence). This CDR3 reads CASSLGIRQPSYEQYF. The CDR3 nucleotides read TGTGCCAGCAGCTTGGGGATTCGACAGCCCTCCTACGAGCAGTACTTC.

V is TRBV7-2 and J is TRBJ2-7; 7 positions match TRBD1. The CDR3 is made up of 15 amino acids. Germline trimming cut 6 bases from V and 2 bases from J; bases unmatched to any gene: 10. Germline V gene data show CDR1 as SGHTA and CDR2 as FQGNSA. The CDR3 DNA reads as TGTGCCAGCAGTCCAGGGGGTTTACCTCCCTACGAGCAGTACTTC. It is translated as CASSPGGLPPYEQYF.

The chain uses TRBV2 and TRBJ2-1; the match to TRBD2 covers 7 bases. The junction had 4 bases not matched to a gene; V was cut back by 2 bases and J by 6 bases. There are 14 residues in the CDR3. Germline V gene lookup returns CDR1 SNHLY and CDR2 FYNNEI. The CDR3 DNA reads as TGTGCCAGCAGTGAATGGCGGGAGATCAATGAGCAGTTCTTC. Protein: CASSEWREINEQFF. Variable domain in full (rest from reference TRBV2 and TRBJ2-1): EPEVTQTPSHQVTQMGQEVILRCVPISNHLYFYWYRQILGQKVEFLVSFYNNEISEKSEIFDDQFSVERPDGSNFTLKIRSTKLEDSAMYFCASSEWREINEQFFGPGTRLTVL.

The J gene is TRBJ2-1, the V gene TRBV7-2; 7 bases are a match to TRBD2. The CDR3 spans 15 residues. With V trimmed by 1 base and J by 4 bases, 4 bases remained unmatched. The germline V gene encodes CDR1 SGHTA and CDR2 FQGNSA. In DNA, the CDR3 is TGTGCCAGCAGCTTAGGGCGGGAGTCGTACAATGAGCAGTTCTTC. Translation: CASSLGRESYNEQFF.

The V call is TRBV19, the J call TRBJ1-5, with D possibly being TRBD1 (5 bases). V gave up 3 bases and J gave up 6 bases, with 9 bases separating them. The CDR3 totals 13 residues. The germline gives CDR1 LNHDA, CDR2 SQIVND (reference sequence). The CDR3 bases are TGTGCCAGTAGTATCCAGGGTGTTCAGCCCCAGCATTTT. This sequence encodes CASSIQGVQPQHF. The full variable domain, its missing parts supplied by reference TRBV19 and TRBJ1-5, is DGGITQSPKYLFRKEGQNVTLSCEQNLNHDAMYWYRQDPGQGLRLIYYSQIVNDFQKGDIAEGYSVSREKKESFPLTVTSAQKNPTAFYLCASSIQGVQPQHFGDGTRLSIL.

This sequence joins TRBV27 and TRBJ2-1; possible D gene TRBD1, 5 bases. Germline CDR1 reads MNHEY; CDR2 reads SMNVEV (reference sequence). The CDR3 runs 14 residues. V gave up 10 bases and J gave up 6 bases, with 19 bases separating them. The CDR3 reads CATSSSGKINEQFF. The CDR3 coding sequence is TGTGCCACATCGTCGTCAGGGAAAATCAATGAGCAGTTCTTC.

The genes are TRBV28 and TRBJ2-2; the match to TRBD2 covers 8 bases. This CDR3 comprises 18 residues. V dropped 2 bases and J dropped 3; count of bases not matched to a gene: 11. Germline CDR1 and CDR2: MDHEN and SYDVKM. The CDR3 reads CASSLSPREGRYTGELFF. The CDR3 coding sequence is TGTGCCAGCAGTTTAAGCCCCCGGGAGGGGAGGTACACCGGGGAGCTGTTTTTT.

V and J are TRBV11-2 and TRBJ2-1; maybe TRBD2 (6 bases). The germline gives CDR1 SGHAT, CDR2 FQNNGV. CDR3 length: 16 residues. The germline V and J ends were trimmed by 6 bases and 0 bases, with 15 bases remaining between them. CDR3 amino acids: CASRWSGGSSYNEQFF. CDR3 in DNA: TGTGCCAGCAGATGGAGTGGAGGGAGCTCCTACAATGAGCAGTTCTTC. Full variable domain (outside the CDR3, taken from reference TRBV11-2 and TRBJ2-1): EAGVAQSPRYKIIEKRQSVAFWCNPISGHATLYWYQQILGQGPKLLIQFQNNGVVDDSQLPKDRFSAERLKGVDSTLKIQPAKLEDSAVYLCASRWSGGSSYNEQFFGPGTRLTVL.

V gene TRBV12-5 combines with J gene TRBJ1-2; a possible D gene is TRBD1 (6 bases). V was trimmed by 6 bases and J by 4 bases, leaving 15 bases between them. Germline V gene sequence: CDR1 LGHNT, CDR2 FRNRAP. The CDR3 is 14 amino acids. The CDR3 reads CASGPSEDSYGYTF. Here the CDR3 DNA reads TGTGCTAGTGGCCCCTCCGAGGACAGCTATGGCTACACCTTC. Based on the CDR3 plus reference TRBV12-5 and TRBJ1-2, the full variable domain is DARVTQTPRHKVTEMGQEVTMRCQPILGHNTVFWYRQTMMQGLELLAYFRNRAPLDDSGMPKDRFSAEMPDATLATLKIQPSEPRDSAVYFCASGPSEDSYGYTFGSGTRLTVV.

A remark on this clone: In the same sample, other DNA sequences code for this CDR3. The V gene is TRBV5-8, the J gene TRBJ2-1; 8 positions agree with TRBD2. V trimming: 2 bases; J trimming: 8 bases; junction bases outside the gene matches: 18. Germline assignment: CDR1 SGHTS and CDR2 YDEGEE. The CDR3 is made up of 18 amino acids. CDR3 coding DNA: TGTGCCAGCAGCTTATTTGCCCAGCGGGGGCCTCTCTCGGATGAGCAGTTCTTC. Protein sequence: CASSLFAQRGPLSDEQFF.

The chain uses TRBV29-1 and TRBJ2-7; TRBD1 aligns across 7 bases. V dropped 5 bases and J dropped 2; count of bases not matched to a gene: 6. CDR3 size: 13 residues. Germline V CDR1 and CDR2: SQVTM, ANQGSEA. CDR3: CSVMTGIPYEQYF. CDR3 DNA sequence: TGCAGCGTTATGACAGGGATCCCCTACGAGCAGTACTTC.